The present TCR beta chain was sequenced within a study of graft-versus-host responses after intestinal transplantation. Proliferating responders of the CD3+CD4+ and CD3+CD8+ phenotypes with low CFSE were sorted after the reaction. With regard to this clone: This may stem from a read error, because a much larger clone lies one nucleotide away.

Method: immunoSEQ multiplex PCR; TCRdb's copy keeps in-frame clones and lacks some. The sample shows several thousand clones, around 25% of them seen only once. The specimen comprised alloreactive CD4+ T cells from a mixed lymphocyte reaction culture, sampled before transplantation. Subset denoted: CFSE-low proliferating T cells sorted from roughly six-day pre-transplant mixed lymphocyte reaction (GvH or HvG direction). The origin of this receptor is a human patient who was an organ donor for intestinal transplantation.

Here the CDR3 reads CASSLEGWREKLFF. CDR3 DNA sequence: TGTGCCAGCAGCTTGGAGGGGTGGCGTGAAAAACTGTTTTTT. The gene calls are TRBV5-6 and TRBJ1-4; tentative D call: TRBD1 (5 bases). The germline gives CDR1 SGHDT, CDR2 YYEEEE. CDR3 length: 14 residues. The germline V and J ends were trimmed by 0 bases and 7 bases, with 10 bases remaining between them. Full variable domain (missing parts from reference TRBV5-6 and TRBJ1-4): DAGVTQSPTHLIKTRGQQVTLRCSPKSGHDTVSWYQQALGQGPQFIFQYYEEEERQRGNFPDRFSGHQFPNYSSELNVNALLLGDSALYLCASSLEGWREKLFFGSGTQLSVL.